This entry lists 8 T cell receptor beta chains sequenced from one sample in a study of blood T cell repertoires in COVID-19. Profiled with immunoSEQ multiplex PCR; TCRdb holds only in-frame clones, not every one. The sample records some 400,000 clones, over 75% being singletons. Sequences were obtained from peripheral blood. These receptor sequences come from an older woman with COVID-19, enrolled during active disease.

The chain is built from TRBV19 and TRBJ1-1; D not certain. In germline, CDR1 is LNHDA, CDR2 SQIVND (reference sequence). The CDR3 contains 14 residues. Trimming took off 6 bases at V and 7 bases at J, with 18 bases between the two ends. The CDR3 DNA sequence: TGTGCCAGTAGAACAGTCCCCGTTGGTATTGAAGCTTTCTTT. Its translation is CASRTVPVGIEAFF.

This clone was recorded only once. This sequence joins TRBV11-2 and TRBJ2-4; D is possibly TRBD1 (6 bases). Trimming cost V 6 bases and J 0 bases, with 9 bases left between them. The CDR3 is 14 amino acids. From germline, CDR1 is SGHAT and CDR2 FQNNGV. The CDR3 region is CASRKGEAKNIQYF. In DNA, the CDR3 is TGTGCCAGCAGAAAGGGGGAAGCCAAAAACATTCAGTACTTC.

The J gene is TRBJ2-7, the V gene TRBV5-4; 10 positions match TRBD2. The CDR3 extends over 16 amino acids. V lost 4 bases, J lost 4 bases, and 11 bases stayed unmatched. Germline-derived CDR1 and CDR2 are SGHNT and YYREEE (reference sequence). The CDR3 DNA reads as TGTGCCAGCAGCCCCAGAGCGGGGGGGCTTTCGTACGAGCAGTACTTC. It translates to CASSPRAGGLSYEQYF.

The rearrangement joins TRBV27 to TRBJ2-2; D gene unclear. V dropped 2 bases and J dropped 0 bases, with 10 bases sitting between them. The CDR3 extends over 16 amino acids. Germline V gene lookup returns CDR1 MNHEY and CDR2 SMNVEV (reference sequence). The CDR3 is CASSLRRPANTGELFF. The CDR3 nucleotides read TGTGCCAGCAGTTTAAGGCGGCCCGCGAACACCGGGGAGCTGTTTTTT.

The chain employs TRBV11-2 and TRBJ2-5, with TRBD2 matching over 8 bases. Germline V gene data show CDR1 as SGHAT and CDR2 as FQNNGV. J gave up 5 bases and V 1 base, and 6 bases lay outside the gene matches. The CDR3 loop spans 15 amino acids. The CDR3 is CASSLAGGAEETQYF. In DNA form, the CDR3 reads TGTGCCAGCAGCTTAGCGGGGGGGGCCGAGGAGACCCAGTACTTC. The whole variable domain, remainder taken from reference TRBV11-2 and TRBJ2-5, is EAGVAQSPRYKIIEKRQSVAFWCNPISGHATLYWYQQILGQGPKLLIQFQNNGVVDDSQLPKDRFSAERLKGVDSTLKIQPAKLEDSAVYLCASSLAGGAEETQYFGPGTRLLVL.

The chain joins TRBV3-1 (or the pseudogene TRBV3-2) to TRBJ1-1; D unresolved. The CDR3 extends over 12 amino acids. Germline assignment: CDR1 LGHDT and CDR2 YNNKEL (reference sequence). Trimming pared 3 bases from V and 10 bases from J, leaving 12 bases between. The CDR3 nucleotides are TGTGCCAGCAGCCAGGGAGACACTCTAGCTTTCTTT. Its protein is CASSQGDTLAFF.

The chain employs TRBV7-3 and TRBJ2-1, with D possibly matching TRBD2 (6 bases). Germline lookup yields CDR1 SGHTA and CDR2 FQGTGA. The CDR3 spans 14 residues. Trimming removed 2 bases from V and 9 bases from J, with 14 bases in between. The CDR3 nucleotides read TGTGCCAGCAGCTTACGGGGGAAGGGCCTTGAGCAGTTCTTC. It encodes CASSLRGKGLEQFF. Drawing the rest from reference TRBV7-3 and TRBJ2-1, the complete variable domain is GAGVSQTPSNKVTEKGKYVELRCDPISGHTALYWYRQSLGQGPEFLIYFQGTGAADDSGLPNDRFFAVRPEGSVSTLKIQRTERGDSAVYLCASSLRGKGLEQFFGPGTRLTVL.

Only one count was recorded for this clone. The chain links TRBV12-5 to TRBJ2-5; a possible D gene is TRBD2 (6 bases). CDR1 is LGHNT and CDR2 is FRNRAP in the germline V gene. The CDR3 contains 14 residues. V shed 3 bases and J shed 4 bases, with 12 bases lying between them. The CDR3 nucleotides are TGTGCTAGTGGTTTTAGCGGCTATGGAGAGACCCAGTACTTC. As protein: CASGFSGYGETQYF.